Listed here is a single T cell receptor (beta chain). Looked up from germline, CDR1 is MNHEY and CDR2 is SVGAGI. This CDR3 has 14 amino acids. The trim removed 6 bases at V and 6 bases at J, leaving 10 bases unmatched. This record comes from a study of OX40 agonist ivuxolimab in advanced cancers. About the study: Patients were infused with ivuxolimab every 2 weeks at 0.01 to 10 mg/kg. Partial responses were recorded for three patients, including one with hepatocellular carcinoma and two with cutaneous melanoma.

Generated by immunoSEQ multiplex PCR, the TCRdb table keeps only in-frame clones and is missing some. This sample has approximately 82,000 clones; 80% to 95% occur once, and the top ten carry around 0.7%. The gene calls are TRBV6-5 and TRBJ1-2, with TRBD1 identical over 7 bases. The sequencing used CD4+ or CD8+ T cells sorted from blood, collected in a trial of the OX40 agonist ivuxolimab. The clonotype originates from an adult with an advanced solid tumor such as melanoma, head and neck, liver or kidney cancer. CDR3 protein: CASRTTGILNGYTF. In DNA form, the CDR3 reads TGTGCCAGCAGGACGACAGGGATTCTGAATGGCTACACCTTC.